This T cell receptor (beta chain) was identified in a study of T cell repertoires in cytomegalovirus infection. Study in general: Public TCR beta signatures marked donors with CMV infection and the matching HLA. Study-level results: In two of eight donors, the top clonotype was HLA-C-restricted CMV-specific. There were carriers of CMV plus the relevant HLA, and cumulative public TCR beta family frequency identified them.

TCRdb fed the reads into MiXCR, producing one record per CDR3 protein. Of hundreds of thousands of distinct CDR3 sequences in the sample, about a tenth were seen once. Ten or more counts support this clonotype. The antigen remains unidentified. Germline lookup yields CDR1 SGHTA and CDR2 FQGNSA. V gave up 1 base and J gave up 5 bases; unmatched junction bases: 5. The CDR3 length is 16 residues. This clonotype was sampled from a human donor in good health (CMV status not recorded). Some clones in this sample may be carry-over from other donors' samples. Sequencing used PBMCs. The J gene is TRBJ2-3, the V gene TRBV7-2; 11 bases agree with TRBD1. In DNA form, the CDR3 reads TGTGCCAGCAGCTTAGGGGGGACAGGGGGTGAAGATACGCAGTATTTT. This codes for CASSLGGTGGEDTQYF.